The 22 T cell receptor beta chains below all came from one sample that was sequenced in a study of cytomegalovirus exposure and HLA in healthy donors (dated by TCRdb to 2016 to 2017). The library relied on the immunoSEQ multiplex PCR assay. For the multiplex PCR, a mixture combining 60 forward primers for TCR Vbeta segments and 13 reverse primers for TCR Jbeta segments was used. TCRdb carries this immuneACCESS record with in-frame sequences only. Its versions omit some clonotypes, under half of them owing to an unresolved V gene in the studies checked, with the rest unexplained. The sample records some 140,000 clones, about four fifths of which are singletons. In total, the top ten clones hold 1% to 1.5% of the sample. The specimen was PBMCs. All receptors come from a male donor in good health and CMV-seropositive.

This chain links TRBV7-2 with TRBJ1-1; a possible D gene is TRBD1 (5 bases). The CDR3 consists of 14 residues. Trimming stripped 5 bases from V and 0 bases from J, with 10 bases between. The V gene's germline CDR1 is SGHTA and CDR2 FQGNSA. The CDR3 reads CASSQQGMNTEAFF. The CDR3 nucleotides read TGTGCCAGCAGCCAGCAGGGAATGAACACTGAAGCTTTCTTT.

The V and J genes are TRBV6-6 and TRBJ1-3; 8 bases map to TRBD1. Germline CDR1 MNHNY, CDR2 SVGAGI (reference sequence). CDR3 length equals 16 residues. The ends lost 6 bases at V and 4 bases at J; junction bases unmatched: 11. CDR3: CASSRRSTGAGNTIYF. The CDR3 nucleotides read TGTGCCAGCAGCCGCCGATCGACAGGGGCCGGAAACACCATATATTTT.

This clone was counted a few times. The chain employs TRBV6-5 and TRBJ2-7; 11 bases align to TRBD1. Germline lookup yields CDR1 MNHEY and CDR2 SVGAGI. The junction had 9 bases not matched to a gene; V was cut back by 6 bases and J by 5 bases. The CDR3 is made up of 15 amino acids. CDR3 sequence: CASSRTGGVRHEQYF. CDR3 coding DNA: TGTGCCAGCAGCCGGACAGGGGGCGTTCGACACGAGCAGTACTTC.

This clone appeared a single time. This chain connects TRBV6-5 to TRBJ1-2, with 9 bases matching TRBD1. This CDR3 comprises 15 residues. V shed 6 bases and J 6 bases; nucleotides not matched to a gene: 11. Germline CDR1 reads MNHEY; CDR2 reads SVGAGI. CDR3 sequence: CASRDLRDRANGYTF. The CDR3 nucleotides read TGTGCCAGCAGAGACCTCCGGGACAGGGCGAATGGCTACACCTTC.

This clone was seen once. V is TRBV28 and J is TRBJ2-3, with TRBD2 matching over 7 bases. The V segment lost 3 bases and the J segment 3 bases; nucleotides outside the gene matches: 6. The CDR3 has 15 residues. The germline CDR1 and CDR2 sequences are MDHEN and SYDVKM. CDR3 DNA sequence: TGTGCCAGCAGTTTGCCCTCTAGCGGAACAGATACGCAGTATTTT. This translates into CASSLPSSGTDTQYF.

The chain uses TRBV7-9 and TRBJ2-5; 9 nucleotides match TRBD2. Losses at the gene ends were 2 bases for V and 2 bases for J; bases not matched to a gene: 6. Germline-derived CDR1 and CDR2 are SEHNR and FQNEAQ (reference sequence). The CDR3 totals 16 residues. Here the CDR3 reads CASSLSLAGPQETQYF. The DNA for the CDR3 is TGTGCCAGCAGCTTATCCCTAGCGGGACCTCAAGAGACCCAGTACTTC.

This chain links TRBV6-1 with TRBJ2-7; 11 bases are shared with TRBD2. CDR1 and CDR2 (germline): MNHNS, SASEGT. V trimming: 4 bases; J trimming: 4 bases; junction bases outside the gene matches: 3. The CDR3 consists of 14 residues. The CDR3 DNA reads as TGTGCCAGCAGTGCCACTAGCGGGGGATACGAGCAGTACTTC. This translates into CASSATSGGYEQYF.

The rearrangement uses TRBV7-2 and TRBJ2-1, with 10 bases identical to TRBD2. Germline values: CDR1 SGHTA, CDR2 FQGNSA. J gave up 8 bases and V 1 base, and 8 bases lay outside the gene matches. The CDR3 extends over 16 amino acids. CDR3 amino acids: CASSLGRGTSVYEQFF. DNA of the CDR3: TGTGCCAGCAGCTTAGGACGGGGGACTAGCGTGTATGAGCAGTTCTTC.

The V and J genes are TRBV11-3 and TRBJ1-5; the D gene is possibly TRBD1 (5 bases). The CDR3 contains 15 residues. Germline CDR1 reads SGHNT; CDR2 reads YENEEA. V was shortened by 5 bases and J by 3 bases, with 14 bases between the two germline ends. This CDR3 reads CASSPRVGDNQPQHF. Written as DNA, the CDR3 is TGTGCCAGCAGCCCCCGAGTAGGGGACAATCAGCCCCAGCATTTT.

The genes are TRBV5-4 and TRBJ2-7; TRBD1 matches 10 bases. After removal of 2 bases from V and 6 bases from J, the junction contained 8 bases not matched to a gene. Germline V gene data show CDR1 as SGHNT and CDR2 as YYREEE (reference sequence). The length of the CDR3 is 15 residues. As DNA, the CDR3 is TGTGCCAGCAGCTTCCCGGGACAGGGGATCTTCGAGCAGTACTTC. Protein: CASSFPGQGIFEQYF.

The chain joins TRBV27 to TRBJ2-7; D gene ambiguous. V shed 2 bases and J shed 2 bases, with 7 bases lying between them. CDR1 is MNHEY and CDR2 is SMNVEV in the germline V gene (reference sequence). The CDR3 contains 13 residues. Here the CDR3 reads CASSLGPTYEQYF. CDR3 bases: TGTGCCAGCAGTTTAGGGCCTACCTACGAGCAGTACTTC.

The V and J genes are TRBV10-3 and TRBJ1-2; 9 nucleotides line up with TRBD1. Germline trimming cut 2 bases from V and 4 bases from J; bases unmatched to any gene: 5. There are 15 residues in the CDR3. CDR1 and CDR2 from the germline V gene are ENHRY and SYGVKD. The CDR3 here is CAISEGTGGFYGYTF. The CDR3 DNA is TGTGCCATCAGTGAGGGTACAGGGGGCTTCTATGGCTACACCTTC.

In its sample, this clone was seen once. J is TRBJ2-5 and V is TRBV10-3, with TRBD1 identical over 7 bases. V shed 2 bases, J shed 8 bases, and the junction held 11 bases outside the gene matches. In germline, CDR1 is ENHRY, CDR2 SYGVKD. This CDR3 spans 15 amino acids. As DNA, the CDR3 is TGTGCCATCAGTGAGGGTGAGGGGGCGGAGGACACCCAGTACTTC. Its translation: CAISEGEGAEDTQYF.

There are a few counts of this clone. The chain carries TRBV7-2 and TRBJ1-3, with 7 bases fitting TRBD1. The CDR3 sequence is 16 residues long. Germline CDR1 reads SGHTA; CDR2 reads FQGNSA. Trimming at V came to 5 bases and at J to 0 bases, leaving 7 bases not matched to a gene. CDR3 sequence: CASSRGQASSGNTIYF. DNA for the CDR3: TGTGCCAGCAGCCGAGGACAGGCCAGCTCTGGAAACACCATATATTTT.

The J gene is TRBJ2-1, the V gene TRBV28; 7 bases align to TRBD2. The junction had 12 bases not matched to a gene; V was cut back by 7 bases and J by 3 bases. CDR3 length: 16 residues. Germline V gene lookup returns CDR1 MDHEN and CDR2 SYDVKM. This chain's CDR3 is CASTPGLAENYNEQFF. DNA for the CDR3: TGTGCCAGCACCCCTGGGCTAGCGGAGAACTACAATGAGCAGTTCTTC. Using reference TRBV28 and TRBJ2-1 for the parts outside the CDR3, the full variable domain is DVKVTQSSRYLVKRTGEKVFLECVQDMDHENMFWYRQDPGLGLRLIYFSYDVKMKEKGDIPEGYSVSREKKERFSLILESASTNQTSMYLCASTPGLAENYNEQFFGPGTRLTVL.

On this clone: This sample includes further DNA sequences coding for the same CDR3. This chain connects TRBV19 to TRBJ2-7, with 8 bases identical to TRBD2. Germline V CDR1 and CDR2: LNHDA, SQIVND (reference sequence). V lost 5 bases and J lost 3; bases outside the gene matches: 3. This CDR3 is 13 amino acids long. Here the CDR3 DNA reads TGTGCCAGTAGTTTAGCGGGAAGCTACGAGCAGTACTTC. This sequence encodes CASSLAGSYEQYF.

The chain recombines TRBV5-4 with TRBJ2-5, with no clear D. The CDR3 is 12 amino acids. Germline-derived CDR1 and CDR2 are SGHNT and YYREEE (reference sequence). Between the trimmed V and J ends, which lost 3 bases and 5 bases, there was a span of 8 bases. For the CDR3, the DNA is TGTGCCAGCAGCTGGCCCGGGGAGACCCAGTACTTC. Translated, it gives CASSWPGETQYF.

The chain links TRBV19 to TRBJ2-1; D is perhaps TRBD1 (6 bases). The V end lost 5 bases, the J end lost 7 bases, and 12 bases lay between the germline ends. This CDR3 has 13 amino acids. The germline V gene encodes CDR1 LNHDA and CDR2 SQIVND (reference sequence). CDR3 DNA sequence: TGTGCCAGTAGTTCCGGACAGAATAATGAGCAGTTCTTC. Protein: CASSSGQNNEQFF.

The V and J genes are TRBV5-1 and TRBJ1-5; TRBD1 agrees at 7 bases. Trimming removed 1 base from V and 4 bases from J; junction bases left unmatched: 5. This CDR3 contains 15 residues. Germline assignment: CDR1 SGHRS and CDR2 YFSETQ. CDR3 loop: CASSLTGDRNQPQHF. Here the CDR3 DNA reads TGCGCCAGCAGCTTGACAGGGGATAGGAATCAGCCCCAGCATTTT.

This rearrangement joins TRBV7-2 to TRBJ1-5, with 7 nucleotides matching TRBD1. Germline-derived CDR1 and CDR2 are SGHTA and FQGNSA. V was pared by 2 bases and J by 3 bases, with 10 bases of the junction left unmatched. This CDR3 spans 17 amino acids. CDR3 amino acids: CASSLSLGTEVNQPQHF. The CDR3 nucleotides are TGTGCCAGCAGCTTATCGTTGGGGACAGAAGTCAATCAGCCCCAGCATTTT.

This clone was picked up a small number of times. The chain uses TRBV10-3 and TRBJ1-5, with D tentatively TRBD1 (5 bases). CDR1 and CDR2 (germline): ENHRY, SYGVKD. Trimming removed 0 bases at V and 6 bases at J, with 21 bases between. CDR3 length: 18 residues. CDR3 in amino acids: CAISESLGDWRGTQPQHF. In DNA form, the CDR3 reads TGTGCCATCAGTGAGTCTCTTGGGGATTGGAGGGGAACTCAGCCCCAGCATTTT.

The DNA for the CDR3 is TGTGCCAGCAGTTCCAGGGGCGCTAACTATGGCTACACCTTC. Translating gives CASSSRGANYGYTF. This chain joins TRBV2 and TRBJ1-2, with D perhaps matching TRBD1 (6 bases). V gave up 5 bases and J gave up 0 bases, with 10 bases separating them. CDR1 SNHLY and CDR2 FYNNEI come from the germline V gene. CDR3 length: 14 residues.